The 11 T cell receptor beta chains given below trace back to one sample, sequenced in a study of molecular identifiers for immune sequencing clone quantification. TCRdb re-analysed the PCR reads in MiXCR, keeping a single row per CDR3 protein. The data show nearly 650,000 distinct CDR3 sequences, with around 25% seen just once and about 0.73% held by the top ten. Input material: naive CD8+ T cells from blood, with Jurkat cell RNA spiked in. The subset here: FACS-sorted CD8+CD4-CCR7+CD45RA+ naive T cells. These TCRs come from a human donor in good health. Some libraries in this study had Jurkat cell RNA spiked in.

This clonotype was counted ten times or more. This rearrangement joins TRBV6-5 to TRBJ2-3, with 7 bases lining up with TRBD2. This CDR3 comprises 15 residues. The V and J ends lost 8 bases and 1 base, in that order; junction bases with no gene match: 9. CDR1 is MNHEY, CDR2 SVGAGI, per germline. CDR3 sequence: CASGGVPGGTDTQYF. In DNA, the CDR3 is TGTGCCAGCGGGGGGGTCCCCGGGGGCACAGATACGCAGTATTTT.

This clonotype occurred a few times. CDR3 amino acids: CASSLPGLENEQFF. CDR3 nucleotides: TGTGCCAGCAGTCTGCCGGGGTTGGAAAATGAGCAGTTCTTC. The rearrangement joins TRBV7-9 to TRBJ2-1, with a tentative D call TRBD2 (5 bases). CDR1 is SEHNR and CDR2 is FQNEAQ in the germline V gene (reference sequence). CDR3 size: 14 residues. V gave up 6 bases and J gave up 7 bases, with 16 bases separating them.

This chain connects TRBV10-3 to TRBJ1-1; possibly TRBD1 for D (5 bases). There are 13 residues in the CDR3. CDR1 and CDR2 from the germline V gene are ENHRY and SYGVKD. Between the trimmed V and J ends, which lost 2 bases and 4 bases, there was a span of 8 bases. For the CDR3, the DNA is TGTGCCATCAGTGAGGAAGGGGCCACTGAAGCTTTCTTT. Amino acid sequence: CAISEEGATEAFF.

To note about this clonotype: A much larger clone differs from this one at a single base, so this may be a read error. The rearrangement uses TRBV28 and TRBJ2-7, with D possibly called TRBD1 or TRBD2 (5 bases each). CDR3 size: 15 residues. Germline loops: CDR1 MDHEN, CDR2 SYDVKM. The V end lost 5 bases, the J end lost 9 bases, and 23 bases lay between the germline ends. CDR3: CASSATGTSNPGQYF. The CDR3 coding sequence is TGTGCCAGCAGTGCAACCGGGACCTCAAATCCCGGGCAGTACTTC. Supplemented by reference TRBV28 and TRBJ2-7, the full variable domain reads DVKVTQSSRYLVKRTGEKVFLECVQDMDHENMFWYRQDPGLGLRLIYFSYDVKMKEKGDIPEGYSVSREKKERFSLILESASTNQTSMYLCASSATGTSNPGQYFGPGTRLTVT.

This clonotype appeared a few times. A single base separates this from a much larger clone, so it may be a read error. This CDR3 reads CASSLSPVAYEQYF. In DNA, the CDR3 is TGTGCCAGCAGCTTAAGTCCAGTGGCCTACGAGCAGTACTTC. The chain recombines TRBV7-2 with TRBJ2-7; D unresolved. The CDR3 loop spans 14 amino acids. The germline V gene encodes CDR1 SGHTA and CDR2 FQGNSA. The V gene lost 2 bases and the J gene lost 2 bases, with 10 bases spanning the gap.

This clonotype was seen more than once but under ten times. V is TRBV12-3 or TRBV12-4 and J is TRBJ2-3; 9 bases fit TRBD2. The CDR3 runs 17 residues. V shed 1 base, J shed 2 bases, and the junction held 7 bases outside the gene matches. The CDR3 DNA reads as TGTGCCAGCAGTTTAGGGTTAGCGGGGGTCTACACAGATACGCAGTATTTT. Its translation: CASSLGLAGVYTDTQYF.

This clonotype was observed at least ten times. V and J are TRBV4-1 and TRBJ1-1; D gene unclear. Germline V lookup: CDR1 MGHRA, CDR2 YSYEKL. V was trimmed by 1 base and J by 10 bases, leaving 16 bases between them. The CDR3 has 14 amino acids. The CDR3 protein is CASSQVADANGAFF. CDR3 bases: TGCGCCAGCAGCCAAGTAGCGGACGCCAACGGAGCTTTCTTT.

Many counts were recorded for this clonotype. This chain uses TRBV4-3 with TRBJ1-4; D gene unclear. Germline values: CDR1 LGHNA, CDR2 YSLEER. This CDR3 has 15 residues. V was pared by 4 bases and J by 0 bases, with 9 bases between. The CDR3: CASSPTESTNEKLFF. Here the CDR3 DNA reads TGCGCCAGCAGCCCTACAGAGTCAACTAATGAAAAACTGTTTTTT.

This clonotype was detected once. The chain links TRBV4-3 to TRBJ2-7; D possibly matches TRBD1 or TRBD2 (7 bases each). From germline, CDR1 is LGHNA and CDR2 YSLEER. The CDR3 spans 15 residues. Trimming cost V 3 bases and J 4 bases, with 16 bases left between them. CDR3 amino acids: CASSQTTSRGYEQYF. The DNA for the CDR3 is TGCGCCAGCAGCCAGACGACTAGCAGGGGGTACGAGCAGTACTTC.

The chain recombines TRBV30 with TRBJ2-1, with D unclear. Germline values: CDR1 GTSNPN, CDR2 SVGIG (reference sequence). Trimming pared 0 bases from V and 4 bases from J, leaving 7 bases between. The CDR3 has 13 amino acids. The chain's CDR3 is CAWSVLIYNEQFF. The CDR3 bases are TGTGCCTGGAGTGTACTGATTTACAATGAGCAGTTCTTC.

Only a few counts were recorded for this clonotype. The CDR3 spells CASSGLLIGTDTQYF. CDR3 in DNA: TGTGCCAGCAGCGGCCTGCTGATTGGCACAGATACGCAGTATTTT. The chain carries TRBV9 and TRBJ2-3; D is unclear. V gave up 3 bases and J gave up 1 base, with 12 bases separating them. Per the germline V gene, CDR1 is SGDLS and CDR2 is YYNGEE. The CDR3 is 15 residues long.